This T cell receptor (beta chain) was recorded in a study of blood T cells in healthy people across ages. Study results and limitations: Donor CMV status, an unknown factor, possibly confounded changes in expanded clonotypes.

The donors, aged about 6 to 90, were healthy Caucasians from Russia. The sample, about 10 milliliters of peripheral blood, was drawn from each donor. In its sample, this clonotype was seen a few times. No antigen is known for it. With a J-beta primer mix and a sample-barcoded 5' primer, a second PCR ran about 6 to 11 cycles. Every cDNA molecule carried a tag from a template-switch adaptor bearing 12 random nucleotides. MiXCR was run by TCRdb on the 5' RACE reads, yielding one entry per CDR3 protein. The sample has roughly 680,000 distinct CDR3 sequences; over 40% are singletons. The sequencing input was blood. The sequence was obtained from a woman of 80 years or more in good health.

The CDR3 sequence is CASSEIGGRSTDTQYF. CDR3 sequence (DNA): TGTGCCAGCAGTGAAATTGGCGGGAGGAGCACAGATACGCAGTATTTT. The rearrangement uses TRBV25-1 and TRBJ2-3; 8 nucleotides agree with TRBD2. V lost 2 bases to trimming and J lost 0 bases; unmatched junction nucleotides: 4. The germline V gene encodes CDR1 MGHDK and CDR2 SYGVNS. CDR3 length: 16 residues.